This TCR beta chain was identified in a study of spatial heterogeneity in lung cancer. Findings and caveats of the study: Whereas they appeared in blood less at follow-up, ubiquitous expanded tumor TCRs appeared there more at resection.

This clonotype showed up many times. Its antigen is not known. TCRdb passed the 5' RACE reads through MiXCR, listing each CDR3 protein once. The data contain around 18,000 distinct CDR3 sequences, 9.2% of them seen just once; the ten biggest clones take up around 20%. Germline-derived CDR1 and CDR2 are MNHEY and SVGEGT. V was shortened by 2 bases and J by 0 bases, with 17 bases between the two germline ends. The length of the CDR3 is 17 residues. The time point denotes: blood at routine non-recurrence follow-up after resection. J is TRBJ2-7 and V is TRBV6-2 or TRBV6-3; D not resolved. This TCR was sampled from a male donor with early-stage non-small cell lung cancer. Sequences were derived from PBMCs, sampled at follow-up. The CDR3 protein is CASSYEEGGVSSYEQYF. In nucleotides, the CDR3 is TGTGCCAGCAGTTACGAGGAAGGCGGAGTGAGCTCCTACGAGCAGTACTTC.